The clone carrying this T cell receptor beta chain was picked up a small number of times. Its specificity is not known. These data come from a study of CD8 T cells in ankylosing spondylitis. The TCR beta libraries were generated through quantitative 5'-RACE incorporating molecular barcodes. TCRdb fed the 5' RACE reads into MiXCR, producing one record per CDR3 protein. The table shows a few hundred thousand distinct CDR3 sequences, with around 20% occurring only once. This CDR3 is built from 12 residues. Trimming removed 6 bases from V and 12 bases from J; junction bases left unmatched: 5. Germline CDR1 and CDR2: SEHNR and FQNEAQ (reference sequence). Study-level findings and limits: Reports say disease-linked clones showed up significantly more in matched ankylosing spondylitis synovial fluid. Within ankylosing spondylitis blood, a TCR beta motif made up of under 10 highly homologous variants appeared to be characteristic.

The chain combines TRBV7-9 with TRBJ2-1, with 10 bases fitting TRBD1. The sequence was collected from a male donor with ankylosing spondylitis or in good health (not recorded which). The sample comprised blood, either unsorted or a sorted T cell fraction (not recorded which). The CDR3 nucleotides are TGTGCCAGCAGACAGGACAGGGGGGGGCAGTTCTTC. As protein: CASRQDRGGQFF. The variable domain in full, completed from reference TRBV7-9 and TRBJ2-1, reads DTGVSQNPRHKITKRGQNVTFRCDPISEHNRLYWYRQTLGQGPEFLTYFQNEAQLEKSRLLSDRFSAERPKGSFSTLEIQRTEQGDSAMYLCASRQDRGGQFFGPGTRLTVL.